This TCR beta chain was identified during a study of T cells in Graves' hyperthyroidism and ophthalmopathy. Study-level background: Peripheral blood was taken when the disease was first diagnosed, before any treatment began.

Fresh peripheral blood, around 10 ml, yielded the PBMCs. Amplification of TCR beta CDR3 regions was performed using RNA transcripts as template. The TCR CDR3 was amplified in a first-round RT-PCR using the HTBI primer set. TCRdb re-derived calls from the multiplex PCR reads in MiXCR, one entry per CDR3 protein. In the table there are hundreds of thousands of distinct CDR3 sequences, about 15% of which are singletons. This clonotype was detected ten times or more. Germline values: CDR1 SGHAT, CDR2 FQNNGV. The V and J ends lost 0 bases and 3 bases respectively, with 12 bases between them. The CDR3 consists of 15 residues.

V and J are TRBV11-2 and TRBJ2-7, with D hard to call. Input material: blood. This receptor was identified in a young woman with Graves' ophthalmopathy. The CDR3 protein is CASSLEPPTYYEQYF. CDR3 DNA: TGTGCCAGCAGCTTAGAGCCCCCCACCTACTACGAGCAGTACTTC.